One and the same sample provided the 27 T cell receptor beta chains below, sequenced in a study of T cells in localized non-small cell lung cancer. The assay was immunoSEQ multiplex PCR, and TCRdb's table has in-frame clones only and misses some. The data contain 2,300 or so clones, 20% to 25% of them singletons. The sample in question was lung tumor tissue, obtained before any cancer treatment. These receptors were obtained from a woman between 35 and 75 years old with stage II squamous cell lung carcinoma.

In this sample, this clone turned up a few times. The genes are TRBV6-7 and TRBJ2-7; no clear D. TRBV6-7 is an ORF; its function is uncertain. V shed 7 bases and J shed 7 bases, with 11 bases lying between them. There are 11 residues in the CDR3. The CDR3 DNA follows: TGTGCCAGCACCTTCCTCCAGGAGCAGTACTTC. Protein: CASTFLQEQYF.

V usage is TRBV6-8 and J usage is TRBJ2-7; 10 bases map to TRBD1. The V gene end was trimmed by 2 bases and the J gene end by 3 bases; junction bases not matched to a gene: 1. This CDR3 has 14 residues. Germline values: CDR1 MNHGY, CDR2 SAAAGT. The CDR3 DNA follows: TGTGCCAGCAGTTACGGGACAGGGGACTACGAGCAGTACTTC. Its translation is CASSYGTGDYEQYF.

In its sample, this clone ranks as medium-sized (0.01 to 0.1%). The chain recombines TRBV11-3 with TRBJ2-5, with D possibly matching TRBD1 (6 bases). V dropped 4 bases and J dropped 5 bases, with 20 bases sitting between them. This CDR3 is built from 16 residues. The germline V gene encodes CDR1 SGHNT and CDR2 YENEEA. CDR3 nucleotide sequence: TGTGCCAGCAGCTCCGCGTCGGAGGTTCAGGGGGAGACCCAGTACTTC. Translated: CASSSASEVQGETQYF.

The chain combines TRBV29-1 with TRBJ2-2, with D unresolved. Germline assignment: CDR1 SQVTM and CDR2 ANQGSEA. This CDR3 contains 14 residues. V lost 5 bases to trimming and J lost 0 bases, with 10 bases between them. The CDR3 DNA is TGCAGCGTTCTTTACAGCTCGAACACCGGGGAGCTGTTTTTT. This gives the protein CSVLYSSNTGELFF.

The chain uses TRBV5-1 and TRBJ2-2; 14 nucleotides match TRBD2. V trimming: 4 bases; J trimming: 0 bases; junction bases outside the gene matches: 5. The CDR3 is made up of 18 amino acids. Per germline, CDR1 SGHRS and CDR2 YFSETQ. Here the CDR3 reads CASSPRLAGGTNTGELFF. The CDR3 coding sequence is TGCGCCAGCAGCCCCCGACTAGCGGGAGGGACGAACACCGGGGAGCTGTTTTTT. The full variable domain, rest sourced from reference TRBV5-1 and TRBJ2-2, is KAGVTQTPRYLIKTRGQQVTLSCSPISGHRSVSWYQQTPGQGLQFLFEYFSETQRNKGNFPGRFSGRQFSNSRSEMNVSTLELGDSALYLCASSPRLAGGTNTGELFFGEGSRLTVL.

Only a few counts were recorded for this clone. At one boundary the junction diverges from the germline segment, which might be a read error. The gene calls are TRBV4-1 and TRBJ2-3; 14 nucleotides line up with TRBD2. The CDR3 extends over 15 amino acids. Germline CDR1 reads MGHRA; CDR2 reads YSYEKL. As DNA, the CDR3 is TGCGCCAGCAGTCGGACTAGCGGGGGGACAGATAAGCAGTATTTT. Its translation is CASSRTSGGTDKQYF.

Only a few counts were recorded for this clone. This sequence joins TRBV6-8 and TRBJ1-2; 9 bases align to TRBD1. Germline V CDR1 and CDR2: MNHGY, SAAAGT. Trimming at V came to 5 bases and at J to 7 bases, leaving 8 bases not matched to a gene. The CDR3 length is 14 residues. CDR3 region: CASSRTGAGSGYTF. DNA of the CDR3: TGTGCCAGCAGTCGGACAGGGGCGGGGAGTGGCTACACCTTC.

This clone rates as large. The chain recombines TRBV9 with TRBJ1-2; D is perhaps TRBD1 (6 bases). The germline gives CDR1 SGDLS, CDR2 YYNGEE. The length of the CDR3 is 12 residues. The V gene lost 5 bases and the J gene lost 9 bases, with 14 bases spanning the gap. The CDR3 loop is CASSEGRDSYTF. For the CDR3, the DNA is TGTGCCAGCAGTGAGGGCAGGGACAGCTACACCTTC.

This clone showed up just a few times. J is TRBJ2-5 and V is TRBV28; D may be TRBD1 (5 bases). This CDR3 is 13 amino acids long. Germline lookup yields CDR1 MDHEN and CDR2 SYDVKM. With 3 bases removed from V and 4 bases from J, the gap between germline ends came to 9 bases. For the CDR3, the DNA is TGTGCCAGCAGTTTGATAGGGGTAGAGACCCAGTACTTC. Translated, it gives CASSLIGVETQYF.

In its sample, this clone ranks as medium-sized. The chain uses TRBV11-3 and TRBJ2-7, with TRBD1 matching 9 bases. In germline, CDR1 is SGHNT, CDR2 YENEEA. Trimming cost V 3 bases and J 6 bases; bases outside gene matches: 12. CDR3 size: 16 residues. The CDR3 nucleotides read TGTGCCAGCAGCTTTGCGCTCCCGGGACAGGGAAGCGAGCAGTACTTC. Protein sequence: CASSFALPGQGSEQYF.

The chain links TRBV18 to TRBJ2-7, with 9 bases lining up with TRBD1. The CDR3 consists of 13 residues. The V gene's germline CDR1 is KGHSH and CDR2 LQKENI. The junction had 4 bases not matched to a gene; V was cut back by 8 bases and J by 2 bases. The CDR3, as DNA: TGTGCCAGCCGGGGACAGGGACCCTACGAGCAGTACTTC. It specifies CASRGQGPYEQYF.

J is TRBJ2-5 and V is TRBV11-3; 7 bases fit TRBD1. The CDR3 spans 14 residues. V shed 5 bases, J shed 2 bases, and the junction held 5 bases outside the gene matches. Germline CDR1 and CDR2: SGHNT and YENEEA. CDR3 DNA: TGTGCCAGCAGCACGACAGGGATACAAGAGACCCAGTACTTC. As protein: CASSTTGIQETQYF. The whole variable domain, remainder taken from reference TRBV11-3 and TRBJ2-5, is EAGVVQSPRYKIIEKKQPVAFWCNPISGHNTLYWYLQNLGQGPELLIRYENEEAVDDSQLPKDRFSAERLKGVDSTLKIQPAELGDSAVYLCASSTTGIQETQYFGPGTRLLVL.

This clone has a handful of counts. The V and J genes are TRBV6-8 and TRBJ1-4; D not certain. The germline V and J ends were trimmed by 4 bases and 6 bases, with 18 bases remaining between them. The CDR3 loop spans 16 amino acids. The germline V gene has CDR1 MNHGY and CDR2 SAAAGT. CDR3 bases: TGTGCCAGCAGTTTTCGGGGTGCCACCGTGGATGAAAAACTGTTTTTT. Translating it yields CASSFRGATVDEKLFF.

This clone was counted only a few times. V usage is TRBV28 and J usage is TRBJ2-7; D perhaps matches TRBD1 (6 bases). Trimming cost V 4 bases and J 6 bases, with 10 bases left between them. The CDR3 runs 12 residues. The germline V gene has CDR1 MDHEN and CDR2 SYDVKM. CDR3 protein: CASSWEQGEQYF. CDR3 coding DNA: TGTGCCAGCAGTTGGGAACAGGGCGAGCAGTACTTC.

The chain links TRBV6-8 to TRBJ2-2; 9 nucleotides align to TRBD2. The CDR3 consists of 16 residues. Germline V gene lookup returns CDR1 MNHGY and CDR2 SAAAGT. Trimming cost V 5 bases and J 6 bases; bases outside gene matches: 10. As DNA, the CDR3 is TGTGCCAGCAGTGACAGACGCGGGGGGGCGGCCGGGGAGCTGTTTTTT. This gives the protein CASSDRRGGAAGELFF.

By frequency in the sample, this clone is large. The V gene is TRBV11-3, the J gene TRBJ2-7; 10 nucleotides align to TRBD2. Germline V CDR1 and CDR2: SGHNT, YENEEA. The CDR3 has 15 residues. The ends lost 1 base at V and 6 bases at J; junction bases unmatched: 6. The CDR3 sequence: CASSLVAGGLIEQYF. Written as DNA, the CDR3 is TGTGCCAGCAGCTTAGTAGCGGGGGGACTCATCGAGCAGTACTTC.

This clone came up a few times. In DNA form, the CDR3 reads TGTGCCAGCAGACCCCGTTGGCGGGAGATCTACAATGAGCAGTTCTTC. Its protein product is CASRPRWREIYNEQFF. This chain uses TRBV6-8 with TRBJ2-1; TRBD2 agrees at 7 bases. CDR3 length: 16 amino acids. V was clipped by 6 bases and J by 3 bases; unmatched bases: 11. Per germline, CDR1 MNHGY and CDR2 SAAAGT.

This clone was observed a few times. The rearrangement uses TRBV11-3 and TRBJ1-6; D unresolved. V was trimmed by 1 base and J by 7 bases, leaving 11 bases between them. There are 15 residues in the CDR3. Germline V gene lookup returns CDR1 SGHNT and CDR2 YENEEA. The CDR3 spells CASSLGESPNSPLHF. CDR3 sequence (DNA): TGTGCCAGCAGCTTAGGCGAGTCTCCAAATTCACCCCTCCACTTT.

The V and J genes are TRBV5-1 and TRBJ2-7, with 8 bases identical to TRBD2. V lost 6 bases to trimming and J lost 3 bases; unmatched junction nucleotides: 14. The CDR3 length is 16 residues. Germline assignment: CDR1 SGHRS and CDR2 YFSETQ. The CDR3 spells CASKPPGLAGIYEQYF. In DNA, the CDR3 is TGCGCCAGCAAGCCTCCCGGGCTAGCGGGTATCTACGAGCAGTACTTC.

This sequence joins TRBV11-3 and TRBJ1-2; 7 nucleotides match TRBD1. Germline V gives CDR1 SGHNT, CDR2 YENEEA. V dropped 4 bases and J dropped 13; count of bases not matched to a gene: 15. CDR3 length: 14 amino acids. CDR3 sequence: CASSSGTDWIRVTF. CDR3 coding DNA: TGTGCCAGCAGCTCCGGGACAGACTGGATAAGAGTCACCTTC.

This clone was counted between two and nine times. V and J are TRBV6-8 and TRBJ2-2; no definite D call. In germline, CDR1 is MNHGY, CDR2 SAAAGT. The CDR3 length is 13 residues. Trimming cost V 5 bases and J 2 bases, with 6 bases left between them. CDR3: CASSASNTGELFF. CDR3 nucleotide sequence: TGTGCCAGCAGTGCCTCTAACACCGGGGAGCTGTTTTTT.

The CDR3 reads CAWADPWEGLNEQYF. CDR3 DNA: TGTGCCTGGGCCGACCCCTGGGAGGGGTTGAACGAGCAGTACTTC. The gene calls are TRBV30 and TRBJ2-7; 7 bases agree with TRBD2. The length of the CDR3 is 15 residues. CDR1 is GTSNPN and CDR2 is SVGIG in the germline V gene (reference sequence). V dropped 5 bases and J dropped 5; count of bases not matched to a gene: 15.

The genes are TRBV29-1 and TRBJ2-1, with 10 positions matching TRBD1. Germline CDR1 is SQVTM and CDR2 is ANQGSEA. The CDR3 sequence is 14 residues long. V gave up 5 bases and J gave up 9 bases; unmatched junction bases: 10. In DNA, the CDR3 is TGCAGCGTTTCCGGGACAGGGGTCCGGGGTGAGCAGTTCTTC. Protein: CSVSGTGVRGEQFF.

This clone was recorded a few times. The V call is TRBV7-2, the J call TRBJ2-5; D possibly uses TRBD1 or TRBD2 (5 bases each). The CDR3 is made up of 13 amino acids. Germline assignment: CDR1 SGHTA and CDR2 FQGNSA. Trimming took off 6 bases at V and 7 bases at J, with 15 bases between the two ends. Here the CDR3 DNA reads TGTGCCAGCAGACCGGGACGGGTCGTGACCCAGTACTTC. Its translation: CASRPGRVVTQYF.

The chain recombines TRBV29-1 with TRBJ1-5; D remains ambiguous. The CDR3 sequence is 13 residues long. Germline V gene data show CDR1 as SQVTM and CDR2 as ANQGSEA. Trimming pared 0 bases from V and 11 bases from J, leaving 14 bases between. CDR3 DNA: TGCAGCGTTGAAGAAAAGGGTACCGCCGCCCAGCATTTT. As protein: CSVEEKGTAAQHF.

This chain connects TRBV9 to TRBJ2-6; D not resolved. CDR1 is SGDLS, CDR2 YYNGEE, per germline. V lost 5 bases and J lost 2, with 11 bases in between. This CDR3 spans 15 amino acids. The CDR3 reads CASSGKRTGANVLTF. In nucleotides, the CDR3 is TGTGCCAGCAGTGGTAAAAGGACTGGGGCCAACGTCCTGACTTTC.

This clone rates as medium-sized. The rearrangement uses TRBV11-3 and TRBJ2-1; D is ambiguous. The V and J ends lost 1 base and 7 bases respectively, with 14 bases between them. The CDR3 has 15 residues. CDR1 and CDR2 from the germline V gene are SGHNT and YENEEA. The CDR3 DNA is TGTGCCAGCAGCTTAGTGATGGGCCCATGGAATGAGCAGTTCTTC. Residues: CASSLVMGPWNEQFF.